This T cell receptor (beta chain) was recorded in a study of T cell changes during pregnancy in multiple sclerosis. Looked up from germline, CDR1 is SGHRS and CDR2 is YFSETQ. This CDR3 is 15 amino acids long. V was clipped by 2 bases and J by 5 bases, with 17 bases between them. This clone was observed once. Produced via immunoSEQ multiplex PCR; TCRdb's table is partial and in-frame only. Of approximately 90,000 clones in the sample, roughly 92% are singletons; the top ten hold approximately 2%. This sequence was found in a female donor with multiple sclerosis, enrolled in a pregnancy study. Here the sequenced sample was peripheral blood, taken after pregnancy. The chain is built from TRBV5-1 and TRBJ2-7, with TRBD1 as a possible D gene (7 bases). The CDR3 DNA is TGCGCCAGCAGCTTTGAGGGGGCTTCGGGGGACGAGCAGTACTTC. This sequence encodes CASSFEGASGDEQYF.